This T cell receptor (beta chain) came from a study of CD8 T cells in ankylosing spondylitis. Notes on the study in general: Reactive arthritis synovial fluid and blood previously showed some of these motif variants.

TCRdb itself ran the 5' RACE reads through MiXCR, one entry per CDR3 protein. Of 150,000 to 200,000 distinct CDR3 sequences in the sample, around a sixth were seen once. The CDR3 extends over 11 amino acids. This clonotype was counted many times. Its matching antigen is unknown. This receptor was identified in a male donor under 30 with ankylosing spondylitis or in good health (not recorded which). The chain uses TRBV21-1 and TRBJ2-7. TRBV21-1 is designated a pseudogene. What was sequenced was blood, either unsorted or a sorted T cell fraction (not recorded which). The CDR3 protein is CASIPSYEQYV. The CDR3 nucleotides read TGTGCCAGCATCCCCAGCTACGAGCAGTACGTC.